This T cell receptor (beta chain) was sequenced for a study of blood T cell repertoires in COVID-19. Only in-frame clones appear in the TCRdb table, and some are missing; sequencing was by immunoSEQ multiplex PCR. The data contain 300,000 to 350,000 clones, approximately 90% of them singletons. The germline CDR1 and CDR2 sequences are MNHEY and SVGAGI. The CDR3 is made up of 15 amino acids. V dropped 5 bases and J dropped 11 bases, with 22 bases sitting between them. The clonotype was recovered from a man between 18 and 35 years old with active or convalescent COVID-19. Sequenced sample: peripheral blood. The chain joins TRBV6-5 to TRBJ1-5, with D unclear. The CDR3 sequence is CASSPSGDRSRTQHF. The DNA for the CDR3 is TGTGCCAGCAGTCCGAGCGGGGATCGGTCGAGGACCCAGCATTTT.